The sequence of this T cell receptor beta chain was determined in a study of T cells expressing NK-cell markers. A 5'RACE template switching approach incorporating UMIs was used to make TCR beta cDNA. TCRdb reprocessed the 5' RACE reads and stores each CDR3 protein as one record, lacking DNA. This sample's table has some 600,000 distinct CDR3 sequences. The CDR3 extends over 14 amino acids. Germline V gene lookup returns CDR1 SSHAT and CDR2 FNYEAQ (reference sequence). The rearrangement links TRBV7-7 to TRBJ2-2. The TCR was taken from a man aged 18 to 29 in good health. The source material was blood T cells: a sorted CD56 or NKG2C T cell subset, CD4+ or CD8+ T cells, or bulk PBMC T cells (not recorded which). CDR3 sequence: CASSDRWGTGELFF.